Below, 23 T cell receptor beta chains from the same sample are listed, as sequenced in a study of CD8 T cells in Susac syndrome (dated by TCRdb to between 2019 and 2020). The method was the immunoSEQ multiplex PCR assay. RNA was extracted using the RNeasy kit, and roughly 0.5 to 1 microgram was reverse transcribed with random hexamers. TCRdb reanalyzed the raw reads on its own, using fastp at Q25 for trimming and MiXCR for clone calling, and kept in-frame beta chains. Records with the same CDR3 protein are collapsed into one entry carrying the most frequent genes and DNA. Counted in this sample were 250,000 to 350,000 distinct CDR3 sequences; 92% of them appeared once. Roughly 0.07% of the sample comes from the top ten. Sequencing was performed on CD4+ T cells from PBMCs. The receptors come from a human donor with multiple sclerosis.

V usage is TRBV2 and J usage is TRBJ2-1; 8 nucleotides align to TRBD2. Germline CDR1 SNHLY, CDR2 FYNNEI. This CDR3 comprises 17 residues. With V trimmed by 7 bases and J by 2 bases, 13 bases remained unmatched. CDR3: CASTRRPGGEAYNEQFF. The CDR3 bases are TGTGCCAGCACTCGACGGCCGGGGGGGGAGGCCTACAATGAGCAGTTCTTC.

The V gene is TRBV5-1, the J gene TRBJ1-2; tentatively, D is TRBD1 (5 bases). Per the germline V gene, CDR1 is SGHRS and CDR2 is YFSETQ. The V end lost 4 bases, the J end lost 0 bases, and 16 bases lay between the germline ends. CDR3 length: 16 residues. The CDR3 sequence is CASSSSNRSPNYGYTF. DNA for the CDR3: TGCGCCAGCAGCAGTTCAAACAGGTCCCCTAACTATGGCTACACCTTC.

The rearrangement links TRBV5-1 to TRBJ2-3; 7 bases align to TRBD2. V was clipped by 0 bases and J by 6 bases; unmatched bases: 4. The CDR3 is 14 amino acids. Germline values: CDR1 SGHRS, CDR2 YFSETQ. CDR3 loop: CASSLAGLDDTQYF. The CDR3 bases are TGCGCCAGCAGCTTGGCCGGACTAGATGATACGCAGTATTTT.

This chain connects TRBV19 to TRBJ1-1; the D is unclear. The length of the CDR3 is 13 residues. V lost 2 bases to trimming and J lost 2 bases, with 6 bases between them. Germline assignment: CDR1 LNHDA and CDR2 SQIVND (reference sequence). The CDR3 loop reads CASSIRVNTEAFF. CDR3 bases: TGTGCCAGTAGTATACGCGTAAACACTGAAGCTTTCTTT.

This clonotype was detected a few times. The CDR3 DNA reads as TGTGCCAGCAGTGCGATGCGGGGTTACGAGCAGTACTTC. Protein sequence: CASSAMRGYEQYF. This chain uses TRBV25-1 with TRBJ2-7, with D perhaps TRBD2 (6 bases). Trimming removed 4 bases at V and 4 bases at J, with 11 bases between. This CDR3 is built from 13 residues. Germline CDR1 reads MGHDK; CDR2 reads SYGVNS.

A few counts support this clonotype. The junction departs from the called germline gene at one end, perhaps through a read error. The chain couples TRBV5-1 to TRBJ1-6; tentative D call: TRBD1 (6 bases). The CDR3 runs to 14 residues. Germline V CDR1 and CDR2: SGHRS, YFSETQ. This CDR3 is CASSLGQYNSPLHF. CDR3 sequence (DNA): TGTGCCAGCTCCCTCGGACAGTATAATTCACCCCTCCACTTT.

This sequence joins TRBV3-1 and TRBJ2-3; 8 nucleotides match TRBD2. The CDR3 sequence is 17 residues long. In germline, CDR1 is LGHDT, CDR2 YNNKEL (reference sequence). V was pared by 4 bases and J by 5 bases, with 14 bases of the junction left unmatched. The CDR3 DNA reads TGTGCCAGCAGCCCCCTTTGGGGCGGGGGGCAGGTAGATACGCAGTATTTT. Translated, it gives CASSPLWGGGQVDTQYF.

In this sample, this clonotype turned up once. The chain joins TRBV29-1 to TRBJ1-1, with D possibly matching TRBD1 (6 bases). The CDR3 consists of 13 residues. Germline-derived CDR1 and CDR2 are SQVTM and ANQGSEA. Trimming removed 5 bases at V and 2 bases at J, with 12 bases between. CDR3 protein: CSVRTDSNTEAFF. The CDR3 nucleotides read TGCAGCGTTCGGACAGACTCCAACACTGAAGCTTTCTTT.

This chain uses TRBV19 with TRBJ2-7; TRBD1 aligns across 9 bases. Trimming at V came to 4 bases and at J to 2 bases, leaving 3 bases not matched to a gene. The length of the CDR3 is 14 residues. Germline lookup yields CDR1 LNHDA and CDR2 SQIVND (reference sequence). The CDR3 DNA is TGTGCCAGTAGTAGGGGACAGGGCACCTACGAGCAGTACTTC. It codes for CASSRGQGTYEQYF. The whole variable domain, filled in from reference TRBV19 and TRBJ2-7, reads DGGITQSPKYLFRKEGQNVTLSCEQNLNHDAMYWYRQDPGQGLRLIYYSQIVNDFQKGDIAEGYSVSREKKESFPLTVTSAQKNPTAFYLCASSRGQGTYEQYFGPGTRLTVT.

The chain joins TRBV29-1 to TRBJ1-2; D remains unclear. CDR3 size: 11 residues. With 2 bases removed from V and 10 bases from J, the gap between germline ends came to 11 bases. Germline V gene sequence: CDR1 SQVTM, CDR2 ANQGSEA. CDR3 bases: TGCAGCGTTGAAATCGGGCCCCACTACACCTTC. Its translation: CSVEIGPHYTF.

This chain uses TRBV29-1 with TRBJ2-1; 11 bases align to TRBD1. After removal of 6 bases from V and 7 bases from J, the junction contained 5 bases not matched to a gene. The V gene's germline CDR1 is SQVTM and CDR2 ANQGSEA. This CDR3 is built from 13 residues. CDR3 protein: CSVGQGAQNEQFF. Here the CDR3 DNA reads TGCAGCGTAGGACAGGGGGCGCAGAATGAGCAGTTCTTC.

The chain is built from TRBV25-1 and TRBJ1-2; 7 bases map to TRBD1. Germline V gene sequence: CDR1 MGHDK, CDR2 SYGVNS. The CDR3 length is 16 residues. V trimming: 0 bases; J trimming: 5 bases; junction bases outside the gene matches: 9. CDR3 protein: CASSEYKAGRGYGYTF. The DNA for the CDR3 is TGTGCCAGCAGTGAATATAAGGCAGGCAGGGGGTATGGCTACACCTTC.

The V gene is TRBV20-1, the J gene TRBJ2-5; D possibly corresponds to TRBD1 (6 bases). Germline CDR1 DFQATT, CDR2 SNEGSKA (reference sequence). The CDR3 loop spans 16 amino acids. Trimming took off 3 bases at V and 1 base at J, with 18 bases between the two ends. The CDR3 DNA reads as TGCAGTGCTAGTTGGTCCGCCCAGGGGTTCCAAGAGACCCAGTACTTC. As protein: CSASWSAQGFQETQYF.

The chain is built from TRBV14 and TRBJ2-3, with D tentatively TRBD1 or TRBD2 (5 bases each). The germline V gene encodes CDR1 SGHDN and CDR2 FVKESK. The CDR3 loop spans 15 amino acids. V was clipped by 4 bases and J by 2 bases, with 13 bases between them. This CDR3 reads CASSPGTPFTDTQYF. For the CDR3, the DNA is TGTGCCAGCAGCCCAGGGACCCCTTTCACAGATACGCAGTATTTT. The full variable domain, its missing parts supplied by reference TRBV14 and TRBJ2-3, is EAGVTQFPSHSVIEKGQTVTLRCDPISGHDNLYWYRRVMGKEIKFLLHFVKESKQDESGMPNNRFLAERTGGTYSTLKVQPAELEDSGVYFCASSPGTPFTDTQYFGPGTRLTVL.

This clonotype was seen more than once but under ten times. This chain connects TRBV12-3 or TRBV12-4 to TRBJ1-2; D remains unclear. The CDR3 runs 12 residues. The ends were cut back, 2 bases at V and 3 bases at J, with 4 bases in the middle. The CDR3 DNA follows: TGTGCCAGCAGTTTAAGGGACTATGGCTACACCTTC. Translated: CASSLRDYGYTF.

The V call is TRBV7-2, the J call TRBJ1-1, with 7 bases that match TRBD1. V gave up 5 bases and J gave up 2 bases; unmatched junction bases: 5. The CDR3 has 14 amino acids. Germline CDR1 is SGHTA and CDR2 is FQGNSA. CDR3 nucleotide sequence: TGTGCCAGCAGCGCTGGGACAGCCAACACTGAAGCTTTCTTT. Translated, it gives CASSAGTANTEAFF.

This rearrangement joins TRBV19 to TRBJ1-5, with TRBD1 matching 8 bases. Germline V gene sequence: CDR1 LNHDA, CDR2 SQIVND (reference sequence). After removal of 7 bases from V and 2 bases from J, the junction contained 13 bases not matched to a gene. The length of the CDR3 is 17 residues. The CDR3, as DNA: TGTGCCAGTATGGAGGACAGGGTAGTAGGTGGCAATCAGCCCCAGCATTTT. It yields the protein CASMEDRVVGGNQPQHF.

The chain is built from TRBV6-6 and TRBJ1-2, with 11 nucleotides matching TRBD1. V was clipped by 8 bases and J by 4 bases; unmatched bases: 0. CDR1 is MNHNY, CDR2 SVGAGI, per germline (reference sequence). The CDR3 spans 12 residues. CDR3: CASGTGGYGYTF. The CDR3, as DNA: TGTGCCAGCGGGACAGGGGGCTATGGCTACACCTTC.

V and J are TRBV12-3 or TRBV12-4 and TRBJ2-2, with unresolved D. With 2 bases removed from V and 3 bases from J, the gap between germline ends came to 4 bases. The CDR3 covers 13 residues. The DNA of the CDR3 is TGTGCCAGCAGTTTAATGCACACCGGGGAGCTGTTTTTT. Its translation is CASSLMHTGELFF.

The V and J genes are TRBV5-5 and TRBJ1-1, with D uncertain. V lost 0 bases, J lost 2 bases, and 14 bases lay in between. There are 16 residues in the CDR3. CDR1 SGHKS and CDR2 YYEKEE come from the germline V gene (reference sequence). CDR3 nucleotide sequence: TGTGCCAGCAGCTTGGATGTCCCCAAGGGAAACACTGAAGCTTTCTTT. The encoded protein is CASSLDVPKGNTEAFF.

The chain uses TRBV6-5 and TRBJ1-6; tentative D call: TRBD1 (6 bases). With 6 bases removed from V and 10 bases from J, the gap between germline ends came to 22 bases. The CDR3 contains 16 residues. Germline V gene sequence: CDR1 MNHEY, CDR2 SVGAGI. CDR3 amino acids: CASSYRTGGRGSPLHF. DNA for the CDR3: TGTGCCAGCAGCTACCGAACTGGGGGGCGGGGATCACCCCTCCACTTT.

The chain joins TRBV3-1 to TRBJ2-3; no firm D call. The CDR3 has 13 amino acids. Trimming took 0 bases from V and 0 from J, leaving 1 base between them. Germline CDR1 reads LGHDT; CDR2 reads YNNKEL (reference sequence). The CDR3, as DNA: TGTGCCAGCAGCCAAGAGAGCACAGATACGCAGTATTTT. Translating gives CASSQESTDTQYF.

CDR3 in amino acids: CASSFDLVAGGNEQFF. The CDR3 DNA reads as TGTGCCAGCAGCTTTGATCTTGTAGCGGGGGGTAATGAGCAGTTCTTC. V gene TRBV5-4 combines with J gene TRBJ2-1; 10 nucleotides agree with TRBD2. Germline CDR1 reads SGHNT; CDR2 reads YYREEE (reference sequence). After removal of 2 bases from V and 7 bases from J, the junction contained 9 bases not matched to a gene. The CDR3 length is 16 residues.